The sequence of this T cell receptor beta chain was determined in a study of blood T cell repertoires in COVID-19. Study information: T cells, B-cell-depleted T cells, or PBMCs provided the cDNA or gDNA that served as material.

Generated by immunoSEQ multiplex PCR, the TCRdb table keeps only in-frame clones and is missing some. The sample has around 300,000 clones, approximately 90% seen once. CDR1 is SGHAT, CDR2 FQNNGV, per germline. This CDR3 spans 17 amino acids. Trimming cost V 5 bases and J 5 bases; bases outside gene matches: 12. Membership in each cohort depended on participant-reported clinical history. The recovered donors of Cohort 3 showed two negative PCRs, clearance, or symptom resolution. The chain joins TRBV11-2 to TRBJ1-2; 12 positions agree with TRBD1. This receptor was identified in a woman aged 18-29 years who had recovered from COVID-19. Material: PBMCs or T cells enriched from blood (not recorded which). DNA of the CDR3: TGTGCCAGCAGCACCCTCCGGGACAGGGGGCCCCTTTATGGCTACACCTTC. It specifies CASSTLRDRGPLYGYTF.